Each of the 32 T cell receptor beta chains below was sequenced from the same sample in a study of shared clonotypes between healthy human individuals. The repertoire was sequenced with immunoSEQ multiplex PCR; TCRdb's copy has only in-frame clones and lacks some. In the table there are 800,000 to 950,000 clones, roughly 96% of which are singletons. Naive CD8 cells, CD45RO-negative and positively selected for CCR7, excluded terminally differentiated effector memory CD45RA+ cells. Sequencing used naive CD8+ T cells sorted from blood. The receptors were sampled from a man younger than 45 in good health.

The V gene is TRBV5-1, the J gene TRBJ2-7; 8 nucleotides line up with TRBD1. The CDR3 totals 16 residues. Per germline, CDR1 SGHRS and CDR2 YFSETQ. Unmatched junction bases numbered 11, after V lost 3 bases and J lost 3 bases. The CDR3 reads CASSSTRTGYVYEQYF. CDR3 nucleotides: TGCGCCAGCAGCTCCACCAGGACAGGGTACGTCTACGAGCAGTACTTC. Together with reference TRBV5-1 and TRBJ2-7, the CDR3 gives the full variable domain: KAGVTQTPRYLIKTRGQQVTLSCSPISGHRSVSWYQQTPGQGLQFLFEYFSETQRNKGNFPGRFSGRQFSNSRSEMNVSTLELGDSALYLCASSSTRTGYVYEQYFGPGTRLTVT.

J is TRBJ1-1 and V is TRBV7-2, with D unclear. V lost 3 bases and J lost 1, with 15 bases in between. The CDR3 has 16 amino acids. CDR1 and CDR2 (germline): SGHTA, FQGNSA. Here the CDR3 DNA reads TGTGCCAGCAGCTTTTATTTTAGGGAACCGAACACTGAAGCTTTCTTT. Translated: CASSFYFREPNTEAFF.

The gene calls are TRBV28 and TRBJ2-7; no definite D call. This CDR3 is built from 14 residues. Between the trimmed V and J ends, which lost 3 bases and 4 bases, there was a span of 13 bases. Germline V gene sequence: CDR1 MDHEN, CDR2 SYDVKM. Here the CDR3 reads CASSFQVNAYEQYF. The CDR3 nucleotides read TGTGCCAGCAGTTTTCAGGTGAACGCATACGAGCAGTACTTC.

This chain uses TRBV10-2 with TRBJ1-5; 10 nucleotides agree with TRBD1. CDR1 and CDR2 from the germline V gene are WSHSY and SAAADI. This CDR3 region has 14 residues. V gave up 3 bases and J gave up 7 bases; unmatched junction bases: 3. The DNA for the CDR3 is TGCGCCAGCAGTGAAAGGACAGGGGGACAGCCCCAGCATTTT. Translated, it gives CASSERTGGQPQHF.

Points on this clone: This CDR3 is also generated by other DNA sequences in the sample. The CDR3 DNA follows: TGTGCCAGCAGTTTCGCGCGGGAGTCCTACGAGCAGTACTTC. Protein product: CASSFARESYEQYF. This chain connects TRBV27 to TRBJ2-7, with TRBD2 matching 7 bases. Unmatched junction bases numbered 3, after V lost 3 bases and J lost 1 base. The CDR3 totals 14 residues. Germline V gene lookup returns CDR1 MNHEY and CDR2 SMNVEV (reference sequence).

This chain connects TRBV9 to TRBJ2-5; D is unclear. This CDR3 contains 15 residues. Germline V lookup: CDR1 SGDLS, CDR2 YYNGEE. V gave up 0 bases and J gave up 1 base, with 10 bases separating them. The DNA of the CDR3 is TGTGCCAGCAGCGTAGGGCAGACCCTCCAAGAGACCCAGTACTTC. Its translation: CASSVGQTLQETQYF. The full variable domain, in which reference TRBV9 and TRBJ2-5 provide the parts outside the CDR3, is DSGVTQTPKHLITATGQRVTLRCSPRSGDLSVYWYQQSLDQGLQFLIQYYNGEERAKGNILERFSAQQFPDLHSELNLSSLELGDSALYFCASSVGQTLQETQYFGPGTRLLVL.

The rearrangement joins TRBV6-5 to TRBJ1-2; 9 nucleotides align to TRBD1. CDR1 is MNHEY, CDR2 SVGAGI, per germline. This CDR3 has 15 residues. Trimming removed 6 bases from V and 3 bases from J; junction bases left unmatched: 8. DNA for the CDR3: TGTGCCAGCAGCAAACGACAGGGGGGGGACTATGGCTACACCTTC. It is translated as CASSKRQGGDYGYTF.

The V and J genes are TRBV5-4 and TRBJ2-7, with D perhaps matching TRBD2 (6 bases). This CDR3 is built from 15 residues. Germline V gene lookup returns CDR1 SGHNT and CDR2 YYREEE (reference sequence). Trimming took 7 bases from V and 4 from J, leaving 21 bases between them. CDR3 sequence (DNA): TGTGCCAGCGTTAACCGGGGGAGCGCCCAGTACGAGCAGTACTTC. Its translation: CASVNRGSAQYEQYF. Full variable domain (remainder filled in from reference TRBV5-4 and TRBJ2-7): ETGVTQSPTHLIKTRGQQVTLRCSSQSGHNTVSWYQQALGQGPQFIFQYYREEENGRGNFPPRFSGLQFPNYSSELNVNALELDDSALYLCASVNRGSAQYEQYFGPGTRLTVT.

V and J are TRBV18 and TRBJ2-3; 13 bases match TRBD2. The CDR3 consists of 21 residues. J gave up 4 bases and V 4 bases, and 20 bases lay outside the gene matches. Germline V lookup: CDR1 KGHSH, CDR2 LQKENI. The CDR3 sequence is CASSRKPSGTSGAGLPDTQYF. CDR3 nucleotide sequence: TGTGCCAGCTCACGCAAGCCGTCCGGGACTAGCGGGGCAGGTCTCCCAGATACGCAGTATTTT.

The rearrangement joins TRBV11-2 to TRBJ1-1; D is unresolved. The CDR3 runs to 12 residues. Trimming pared 3 bases from V and 3 bases from J, leaving 5 bases between. Germline V gene sequence: CDR1 SGHAT, CDR2 FQNNGV. CDR3 DNA: TGTGCCAGCAGCTTTTACGACACTGAAGCTTTCTTT. It codes for CASSFYDTEAFF.

CDR3 loop: CASSPVDRGGETQYF. The DNA of the CDR3 is TGTGCCAGCAGTCCCGTCGACAGGGGGGGAGAGACCCAGTACTTC. J is TRBJ2-5 and V is TRBV28, with TRBD1 identical over 9 bases. The CDR3 contains 15 residues. Germline V CDR1 and CDR2: MDHEN, SYDVKM. Unmatched junction bases numbered 8, after V lost 5 bases and J lost 4 bases.

J is TRBJ2-7 and V is TRBV7-9; the D gene is possibly TRBD1 (6 bases). The CDR3 is made up of 15 amino acids. Germline CDR1 and CDR2: SEHNR and FQNEAQ (reference sequence). The V and J ends lost 3 bases and 4 bases respectively, with 16 bases between them. CDR3 DNA sequence: TGTGCCAGCAGCTTCCAAACAGGGCCCTTTTACGAGCAGTACTTC. This sequence encodes CASSFQTGPFYEQYF.

V usage is TRBV27 and J usage is TRBJ2-1, with 8 bases aligning to TRBD2. The CDR3 extends over 16 amino acids. Germline CDR1 MNHEY, CDR2 SMNVEV (reference sequence). Losses at the gene ends were 0 bases for V and 7 bases for J; bases not matched to a gene: 8. CDR3 nucleotides: TGTGCCAGCAGTTTATCTTTAGCGGGATTAGGGAATGAGCAGTTCTTC. This translates into CASSLSLAGLGNEQFF.

The V gene is TRBV11-2, the J gene TRBJ2-7; D may be TRBD1 (6 bases). The CDR3 sequence is 14 residues long. Deletions cut 6 bases from V and 3 bases from J, with 15 bases between. Looked up from germline, CDR1 is SGHAT and CDR2 is FQNNGV. The CDR3 loop reads CASRPPWTDYEQYF. In DNA, the CDR3 is TGTGCCAGCAGGCCTCCTTGGACAGACTACGAGCAGTACTTC.

This chain links TRBV7-9 with TRBJ2-5; D gene ambiguous. V was clipped by 4 bases and J by 10 bases, with 13 bases between them. The V gene's germline CDR1 is SEHNR and CDR2 FQNEAQ (reference sequence). The CDR3 runs to 12 residues. In nucleotides, the CDR3 is TGTGCCAGCAGCTCCAATGTAGTGGACCAGTACTTC. Amino acid sequence: CASSSNVVDQYF.

The chain recombines TRBV30 with TRBJ2-5; 10 bases match TRBD1. The trim removed 3 bases at V and 5 bases at J, leaving 6 bases unmatched. The germline V gene encodes CDR1 GTSNPN and CDR2 SVGIG (reference sequence). The CDR3 loop spans 14 amino acids. The CDR3 nucleotides are TGTGCCTGGAGCCAGACAGGGGGCGCGGAGACCCAGTACTTC. It is translated as CAWSQTGGAETQYF.

The chain carries TRBV5-1 and TRBJ2-6; 12 bases map to TRBD1. This CDR3 contains 17 residues. Germline values: CDR1 SGHRS, CDR2 YFSETQ. With V trimmed by 3 bases and J by 2 bases, 3 bases remained unmatched. CDR3 residues: CASSSGTGGAGANVLTF. CDR3 bases: TGCGCCAGCAGCTCCGGGACAGGGGGCGCTGGGGCCAACGTCCTGACTTTC. The full variable domain, completed using reference TRBV5-1 and TRBJ2-6, is KAGVTQTPRYLIKTRGQQVTLSCSPISGHRSVSWYQQTPGQGLQFLFEYFSETQRNKGNFPGRFSGRQFSNSRSEMNVSTLELGDSALYLCASSSGTGGAGANVLTFGAGSRLTVL.

Details on this clone: This CDR3 is also generated by other DNA sequences in the sample. V usage is TRBV11-2 and J usage is TRBJ2-7; 10 nucleotides agree with TRBD2. After removal of 1 base from V and 2 bases from J, the junction contained 2 bases not matched to a gene. The CDR3 has 15 residues. Germline-derived CDR1 and CDR2 are SGHAT and FQNNGV. The CDR3 DNA follows: TGTGCCAGCAGCTTAGGGACTAGCGGCACCTACGAGCAGTACTTC. It yields the protein CASSLGTSGTYEQYF.

V is TRBV30 and J is TRBJ2-7; either TRBD1 or TRBD2 may fit D (5 bases each). This CDR3 has 15 amino acids. V lost 0 bases and J 4 bases, leaving 16 bases between the germline ends. In germline, CDR1 is GTSNPN, CDR2 SVGIG (reference sequence). DNA of the CDR3: TGTGCCTGGAGTGTACCATGGGACGGAGATTACGAGCAGTACTTC. It encodes CAWSVPWDGDYEQYF.

The chain is built from TRBV30 and TRBJ2-3, with a weak D call TRBD1 (5 bases). This CDR3 is 16 amino acids long. Deletions cut 2 bases from V and 2 bases from J, with 17 bases between. CDR1 is GTSNPN, CDR2 SVGIG, per germline (reference sequence). CDR3 loop: CAWSTLAWGLTDTQYF. CDR3 DNA sequence: TGTGCCTGGAGTACCTTGGCTTGGGGCCTCACAGATACGCAGTATTTT.

The chain has TRBV7-6 and TRBJ2-7; 7 bases map to TRBD2. This CDR3 region has 17 residues. J lost 3 bases, V lost 5 bases, and 16 bases had no gene match. Per the germline V gene, CDR1 is SGHVS and CDR2 is FNYEAQ. CDR3 protein: CASSPPMGGPGFYEQYF. As DNA, the CDR3 is TGTGCCAGCAGCCCACCGATGGGAGGGCCAGGTTTCTACGAGCAGTACTTC. Filled out from reference TRBV7-6 and TRBJ2-7, the complete variable domain reads GAGVSQSPRYKVTKRGQDVALRCDPISGHVSLYWYRQALGQGPEFLTYFNYEAQQDKSGLPNDRFSAERPEGSISTLTIQRTEQRDSAMYRCASSPPMGGPGFYEQYFGPGTRLTVT.

The chain employs TRBV7-6 and TRBJ2-1; TRBD2 is a possible D gene (5 bases). The germline V gene has CDR1 SGHVS and CDR2 FNYEAQ. There are 14 residues in the CDR3. V dropped 3 bases and J dropped 8 bases, with 14 bases sitting between them. The CDR3 DNA reads TGTGCCAGCAGCTTCCGGGGAGCCGGGGATGAGCAGTTCTTC. Translating it yields CASSFRGAGDEQFF.

The sample holds one count of this clone. The chain employs TRBV28 and TRBJ2-7; TRBD1 matches 8 bases. The CDR3 has 14 residues. From germline, CDR1 is MDHEN and CDR2 SYDVKM. V was clipped by 5 bases and J by 3 bases; unmatched bases: 6. CDR3 sequence reads: CASSPRTGYYEQYF. The CDR3 coding sequence is TGTGCCAGCAGTCCCCGGACAGGGTACTACGAGCAGTACTTC.

CDR3 sequence (DNA): TGTGCCAGCAGCTTTACTAGCTACGGGGAGCTGTTTTTT. The encoded protein is CASSFTSYGELFF. The V call is TRBV5-6, the J call TRBJ2-2; D may be TRBD2 (6 bases). Trimming took 2 bases from V and 7 from J, leaving 9 bases between them. The germline CDR1 and CDR2 sequences are SGHDT and YYEEEE. The CDR3 has 13 amino acids.

The rearrangement uses TRBV28 and TRBJ1-4, with unresolved D. With 5 bases removed from V and 0 bases from J, the gap between germline ends came to 13 bases. Germline V gene sequence: CDR1 MDHEN, CDR2 SYDVKM. This CDR3 has 16 amino acids. CDR3 protein: CASSLGLDSTNEKLFF. The CDR3 nucleotides are TGTGCCAGCAGTCTTGGGTTGGACTCAACTAATGAAAAACTGTTTTTT.

As regards this clone: This sample includes further DNA sequences coding for the same CDR3. The gene calls are TRBV5-1 and TRBJ2-1; D is uncertain. V was shortened by 0 bases and J by 7 bases, with 5 bases between the two germline ends. Germline CDR1 and CDR2: SGHRS and YFSETQ. The CDR3 contains 12 residues. The CDR3 reads CASSLESNEQFF. The DNA of the CDR3 is TGCGCCAGCAGCTTGGAGTCGAATGAGCAGTTCTTC.

The chain is built from TRBV27 and TRBJ2-3, with D uncertain. CDR1 is MNHEY and CDR2 is SMNVEV in the germline V gene (reference sequence). Trimming took 2 bases from V and 4 from J, leaving 13 bases between them. The CDR3 contains 15 residues. The DNA for the CDR3 is TGTGCCAGCAGTTTAGGTGCTGGGCCACCAGATACGCAGTATTTT. This translates into CASSLGAGPPDTQYF.

The rearrangement links TRBV5-1 to TRBJ2-7, with TRBD2 identical over 8 bases. The CDR3 sequence is 15 residues long. Germline V gene sequence: CDR1 SGHRS, CDR2 YFSETQ. V lost 0 bases, J lost 5 bases, and 7 bases stayed unmatched. CDR3: CASSLDLRTSNEQYF. CDR3 DNA: TGCGCCAGCAGCTTGGACCTGAGGACTAGCAACGAGCAGTACTTC.

This sequence joins TRBV19 and TRBJ2-6; no clear D gene. CDR1 and CDR2 (germline): LNHDA, SQIVND (reference sequence). This CDR3 contains 14 residues. V shed 10 bases and J shed 0 bases, with 10 bases lying between them. For the CDR3, the DNA is TGTGCCACCCAGAGATCCTCTGGGGCCAACGTCCTGACTTTC. Encoded protein: CATQRSSGANVLTF.

The V gene is TRBV27, the J gene TRBJ2-7; D gene unclear. The CDR3 has 15 residues. The V and J ends lost 2 bases and 3 bases respectively, with 14 bases between them. Per the germline V gene, CDR1 is MNHEY and CDR2 is SMNVEV (reference sequence). The CDR3 region has the DNA TGTGCCAGCAGTTTACTGGGCCTTGTGGGCTACGAGCAGTACTTC. This encodes CASSLLGLVGYEQYF.

V is TRBV9 and J is TRBJ2-6, with no clear D. V lost 0 bases, J lost 3 bases, and 4 bases lay in between. The length of the CDR3 is 14 residues. Germline V CDR1 and CDR2: SGDLS, YYNGEE. The CDR3 DNA follows: TGTGCCAGCAGCGTAGACGGTGGGGCCAACGTCCTGACTTTC. Translated, it gives CASSVDGGANVLTF.

This sequence joins TRBV9 and TRBJ2-1, with D uncertain. The germline V and J ends were trimmed by 4 bases and 1 base, with 6 bases remaining between them. CDR3 length: 13 residues. In germline, CDR1 is SGDLS, CDR2 YYNGEE. As DNA, the CDR3 is TGTGCCAGCAGCCTTGAGTCCTACAATGAGCAGTTCTTC. Its protein product is CASSLESYNEQFF.